Below, one T cell receptor (beta chain) is given with its context. Cohorts were determined from participant-reported clinical history. The data derive from a study of blood T cell repertoires in COVID-19. Study information: Recovered Cohort 3 donors showed two negative PCRs, clearance, or symptom resolution. Acute-phase and convalescent COVID-19 samples originated in the United States, Italy and Spain.

Method: immunoSEQ multiplex PCR; TCRdb's copy keeps in-frame clones and lacks some. This sample has about 210,000 clones, with around 86% found just once. This sequence originates from a woman aged 40 to 49 in a cohort exposed to, infected with or recovered from COVID-19 (not recorded which). Sequences were obtained from PBMCs or T cells enriched from blood (not recorded which).

CDR3 in DNA: TGTGCCAGCAGCTTGGGACAGGGACCCTACGAGCAGTACTTC. As protein: CASSLGQGPYEQYF. This rearrangement joins TRBV5-5 to TRBJ2-7; 7 positions match TRBD1. Germline V gene lookup returns CDR1 SGHKS and CDR2 YYEKEE (reference sequence). The CDR3 has 14 residues. J was trimmed by 2 bases and V by 0 bases; bases with no gene match: 2.